A selection of T cell receptor beta chains follows, all from one sample in a study of blood T cell repertoires in COVID-19. The method was immunoSEQ multiplex PCR; TCRdb's version includes in-frame clones alone and lacks a portion of them. Found here are tens of thousands of clones, more than 70% of them singletons; the top ten hold approximately 5.2%. Source material: peripheral blood. These receptor sequences come from a human donor in a cohort sampled during active COVID-19. CDR3s include the opening cysteine and the closing phenylalanine or tryptophan. The order of the fields is V gene, D gene, clone size, J gene, CDR3 protein, CDR3 DNA. D genes are given only for firm matches. Expanded clones are given a class, and other clones once, few, many or no size at all.

v_gene: TRBV11-3
d_gene: TRBD1
abundance: .
j_gene: TRBJ2-1
CDR3aa: CASSLAPGQNEQFF
CDR3nt: TGTGCCAGCAGCTTAGCACCGGGACAGAATGAGCAGTTCTTC

v_gene: TRBV5-1
d_gene: .
abundance: .
j_gene: TRBJ1-1
CDR3aa: CASSLGNGDTEAFF
CDR3nt: TGCGCCAGCAGCTTGGGGAACGGAGACACTGAAGCTTTCTTT

v_gene: TRBV6-6
d_gene: TRBD1
abundance: .
j_gene: TRBJ2-7
CDR3aa: CASRPGQTYEQYF
CDR3nt: TGTGCCAGCAGACCGGGACAGACCTACGAGCAGTACTTC

v_gene: TRBV6-5
d_gene: TRBD1
abundance: .
j_gene: TRBJ2-7
CDR3aa: CAGAGTGEYEQYF
CDR3nt: TGTGCCGGCGCCGGGACAGGGGAATACGAGCAGTACTTC

v_gene: TRBV5-1
d_gene: .
abundance: .
j_gene: TRBJ2-3
CDR3aa: CASSLERQSTDTQYF
CDR3nt: TGCGCCAGCAGCTTAGAACGACAAAGCACAGATACGCAGTATTTT

v_gene: TRBV2
d_gene: TRBD1
abundance: .
j_gene: TRBJ2-1
CDR3aa: CASSARDSPSYNEQFF
CDR3nt: TGTGCCAGCAGTGCCAGGGACAGTCCATCCTACAATGAGCAGTTCTTC

v_gene: TRBV5-4
d_gene: .
abundance: .
j_gene: TRBJ2-7
CDR3aa: CASRTSGGGNEQYF
CDR3nt: TGTGCCAGCAGGACGAGTGGCGGAGGTAACGAGCAGTACTTC

v_gene: TRBV4-2
d_gene: .
abundance: .
j_gene: TRBJ2-7
CDR3aa: CASSLFRDNSYEQYF
CDR3nt: TGTGCCAGCAGCTTGTTCCGGGACAACAGCTACGAGCAGTACTTC

v_gene: TRBV7-4
d_gene: TRBD1
abundance: .
j_gene: TRBJ2-3
CDR3aa: CASSARFGQGSADTQYF
CDR3nt: TGTGCCAGCAGCGCCCGATTTGGACAGGGGAGCGCAGATACGCAGTATTTT

v_gene: TRBV18
d_gene: .
abundance: .
j_gene: TRBJ1-2
CDR3aa: CASSQGQQEGYTF
CDR3nt: TGTGCCAGCTCACAAGGACAGCAGGAGGGCTACACCTTC

v_gene: TRBV11-2
d_gene: .
abundance: once
j_gene: TRBJ2-7
CDR3aa: CASSPRGYEQYF
CDR3nt: TGTGCCAGCAGCCCGCGCGGGTACGAGCAGTACTTC

v_gene: TRBV7-9
d_gene: .
abundance: once
j_gene: TRBJ2-7
CDR3aa: CASSLPASYEQYF
CDR3nt: TGTGCCAGCAGCTTGCCAGCGAGTTACGAGCAGTACTTC

v_gene: TRBV6-5
d_gene: .
abundance: .
j_gene: TRBJ1-2
CDR3aa: CASWRVGSYGYTF
CDR3nt: TGTGCCAGCTGGAGGGTAGGGAGCTATGGCTACACCTTC

v_gene: TRBV4-1
d_gene: .
abundance: .
j_gene: TRBJ1-2
CDR3aa: CASSQVSPAGTFNYGYTF
CDR3nt: TGCGCCAGCAGCCAAGTAAGTCCTGCGGGGACTTTTAACTATGGCTACACCTTC

v_gene: TRBV11-2
d_gene: .
abundance: .
j_gene: TRBJ1-3
CDR3aa: CASSLGGQFGGNTIYF
CDR3nt: TGTGCCAGCAGCTTAGGGGGACAATTCGGAGGAAACACCATATATTTT

v_gene: TRBV14
d_gene: .
abundance: few
j_gene: TRBJ2-2
CDR3aa: CASSPSRRLAGELFF
CDR3nt: TGTGCCAGCAGCCCGAGCAGGAGACTAGCCGGGGAGCTGTTTTTT

v_gene: TRBV5-1
d_gene: .
abundance: .
j_gene: TRBJ2-7
CDR3aa: CASSFNPSRGSNEQYF
CDR3nt: TGCGCCAGCAGCTTTAACCCTAGCAGGGGATCGAACGAGCAGTACTTC

v_gene: TRBV21-1
d_gene: .
abundance: .
j_gene: TRBJ1-3
CDR3aa: CASSQPGFSSGNTIYF
CDR3nt: TGTGCCAGCAGCCAACCAGGGTTTTCCTCTGGAAACACCATATATTTT